This TCR beta chain stems from a study of early T cells in non-severe SARS-CoV-2 infection (dated by TCRdb to the early 2020s). Broadly, across the study: Because TCR sequencing was done on bulk RNA from unsorted whole blood, the alpha and beta chains could not be paired.

Results the study describes overall, beyond this receptor: VDJdb matching was skewed toward anti-spike CD8 responses, so virus-specific expansions were likely underestimated and private and CD4 specificities were missed.

The receptor library was made with 5' RACE. Sequenced on a NextSeq 500. The TCR library protocol attached unique molecular identifiers to individual cDNA molecules to correct for sequencing error and PCR bias. TCR alpha and beta chains were both sequenced, and the abundances of alpha and beta sequences in each sample were closely correlated with each other. Per the original workflow: Decombinator V4 was used to annotate TCR sequences for V gene, J gene and CDR3. Expanded TCRs were defined as changing significantly between any two time points under a Poisson model with p below 0.0001. TCR abundances were normalised to the total number of TCRs sequenced per sample and were expressed as counts per million. VDJdb, accessed on 1 November 2021, was searched for TCRs annotated for CMV, EBV and SARS-CoV-2, and TCRs annotated for more than one antigen were excluded. The public reads were reprocessed in TCRdb via fastp at Q25 and MiXCR, keeping in-frame beta chains. Here each entry gathers all rows of one CDR3 protein and keeps the most common genes and DNA. TCRdb, rather than the study authors, made the V and J calls. Across this sample there are about 39,000 distinct CDR3 sequences, with around 5.8% seen only once. Roughly 4.4% of the sample goes to the ten largest clones.

Many counts were recorded for this clonotype. The specificity of this receptor is unknown. No base qualities exist here, and no much larger clone lies one base off it. A case-control design nested within a healthcare worker cohort in London, UK, was used, with weekly nasopharyngeal swab PCR tests and blood sampling performed. Healthcare workers were enrolled in the week of the UK lockdown, from 23 to 31 March 2020, and were followed every week for up to roughly 16 weeks. The material was whole blood, obtained at baseline. This receptor was taken from an adult who was a healthcare worker with PCR-confirmed SARS-CoV-2 infection or an uninfected control (not recorded which).

DNA sequence: TGTGCCAGCAGTTTCGGGGGCCGAGACACTGAAGCTTTCTTT. This yields the protein CASSFGGRDTEAFF. Recombination joined TRBV12-3 or TRBV12-4 with TRBJ1-1, with a weak D call of TRBD1 (6 bases match). V is shortened by 3 bases, J by 3 bases, and the region joining them spans 11 bases. The CDR3 sequence holds 14 residues, the cysteine and phenylalanine included. Just CDR3 DNA is preserved here, 42 bases in frame from base 1.